The T cell receptor (beta chain) described here comes from a study of T cells in Graves' hyperthyroidism and ophthalmopathy. Overall study results and limits: The majority of expanded thyroid clonotypes above 0.001 also appeared in blood.

Amplified TCR beta CDR3 regions derived from RNA transcripts. The TCR CDR3 was amplified in a first-round RT-PCR using the HTBI primer set. TCRdb re-called the multiplex PCR reads with MiXCR, one entry per CDR3 protein. Here the sample spans 700,000 to 850,000 distinct CDR3 sequences, just over 35% being singletons. As to this clonotype: Its antigen is still unknown.

Germline V CDR1 and CDR2: SGHRS, YFSETQ. CDR3 length equals 15 residues. J gave up 6 bases and V 5 bases, and 11 bases lay outside the gene matches. The origin of this receptor is a woman in her 40s with Graves' hyperthyroidism. The chain carries TRBV5-1 and TRBJ1-1; 9 bases match TRBD1. Sequencing was done on a sample of blood. The DNA of the CDR3 is TGCGCCAGCAGTGGGAGTGGGGGACAGGGTCCTGAAGCTTTCTTT. As protein: CASSGSGGQGPEAFF.